Below are 7 T cell receptor beta chains sequenced from a single sample in a study of blood T cell repertoires in COVID-19. TCRdb's copy holds only in-frame clones and misses some; the assay was immunoSEQ multiplex PCR. This repertoire shows about 180,000 clones, about 81% found once; its top ten account for about an eighth. Material: peripheral blood. The receptors stem from a woman at least 80 years old with COVID-19, enrolled during active disease.

The chain has TRBV30 and TRBJ2-1; D remains ambiguous. CDR1 GTSNPN and CDR2 SVGIG come from the germline V gene (reference sequence). The length of the CDR3 is 14 residues. V lost 3 bases and J lost 0, with 9 bases in between. This CDR3 is CAWRPEPSYNEQFF. The CDR3 DNA is TGTGCCTGGAGGCCGGAGCCCTCCTACAATGAGCAGTTCTTC.

This clone was found a few times. This chain joins TRBV27 and TRBJ1-2; 7 positions match TRBD1. The CDR3 loop spans 14 amino acids. J lost 3 bases, V lost 2 bases, and 3 bases had no gene match. The germline gives CDR1 MNHEY, CDR2 SMNVEV (reference sequence). The CDR3 DNA reads TGTGCCAGCAGTTTAACAGGGGCCTACTATGGCTACACCTTC. Its protein is CASSLTGAYYGYTF.

The chain links TRBV6-1 to TRBJ1-6; TRBD1 might be the D (6 bases). CDR3 size: 12 residues. Germline V gives CDR1 MNHNS, CDR2 SASEGT. V was cut by 10 bases and J by 6 bases, with 10 bases left in between. CDR3 in DNA: TGTGCCATCCAGGGGAGTAATTCACCCCTCCACTTT. Translation gives CAIQGSNSPLHF.

The chain combines TRBV27 with TRBJ2-1; 9 positions agree with TRBD2. Germline CDR1 MNHEY, CDR2 SMNVEV (reference sequence). After removal of 7 bases from V and 6 bases from J, the junction contained 16 bases not matched to a gene. The CDR3 loop spans 17 amino acids. The DNA of the CDR3 is TGTGCCAGCACCACCCCATACCCCACTAGCGGGCGCAATGAGCAGTTCTTC. The encoded protein is CASTTPYPTSGRNEQFF.

This sequence joins TRBV6-5 and TRBJ2-7; tentative D call: TRBD2 (5 bases). The CDR3 extends over 13 amino acids. The V and J ends lost 0 bases and 5 bases respectively, with 8 bases between them. Germline loops: CDR1 MNHEY, CDR2 SVGAGI. Here the CDR3 reads CASSYSTMNEQYF. The CDR3 DNA reads TGTGCCAGCAGTTACTCGACTATGAACGAGCAGTACTTC.

This clone was seen a few times. V and J are TRBV5-1 and TRBJ2-5, with 9 bases identical to TRBD1. This CDR3 has 14 amino acids. V trimming: 2 bases; J trimming: 4 bases; junction bases outside the gene matches: 3. Germline CDR1 reads SGHRS; CDR2 reads YFSETQ. The DNA of the CDR3 is TGCGCCAGCAGCTTACTACAGGGGGCAGAGACCCAGTACTTC. Translation: CASSLLQGAETQYF. Filled out from reference TRBV5-1 and TRBJ2-5, the complete variable domain reads KAGVTQTPRYLIKTRGQQVTLSCSPISGHRSVSWYQQTPGQGLQFLFEYFSETQRNKGNFPGRFSGRQFSNSRSEMNVSTLELGDSALYLCASSLLQGAETQYFGPGTRLLVL.

This rearrangement joins TRBV3-1 (or the pseudogene TRBV3-2) to TRBJ1-2; tentatively, D is TRBD1 (6 bases). The CDR3 has 16 residues. The germline V and J ends were trimmed by 5 bases and 4 bases, with 20 bases remaining between them. Germline assignment: CDR1 LGHDT and CDR2 YNNKEL (reference sequence). CDR3 sequence reads: CASSKDPTGYGYGYTF. As DNA, the CDR3 is TGTGCCAGCAGCAAGGACCCGACAGGATACGGCTATGGCTACACCTTC.